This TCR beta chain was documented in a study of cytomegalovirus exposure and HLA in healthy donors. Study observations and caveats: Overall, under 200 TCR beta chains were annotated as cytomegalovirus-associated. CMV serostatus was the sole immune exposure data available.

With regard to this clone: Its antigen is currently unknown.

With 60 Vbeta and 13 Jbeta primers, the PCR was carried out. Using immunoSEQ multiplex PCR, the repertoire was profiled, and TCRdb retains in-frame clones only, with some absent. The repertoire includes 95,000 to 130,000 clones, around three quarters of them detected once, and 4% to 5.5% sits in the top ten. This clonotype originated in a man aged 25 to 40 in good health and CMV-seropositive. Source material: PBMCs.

Here the CDR3 reads CASSTGPGNTIYF. The CDR3 DNA reads TGTGCCAGTAGTACAGGTCCTGGAAACACCATATATTTT. This chain uses TRBV19 with TRBJ1-3; D is ambiguous. The CDR3 spans 13 residues. The V and J ends lost 4 bases and 2 bases respectively, with 6 bases between them. The germline V gene encodes CDR1 LNHDA and CDR2 SQIVND (reference sequence). Full variable domain (missing parts from reference TRBV19 and TRBJ1-3): DGGITQSPKYLFRKEGQNVTLSCEQNLNHDAMYWYRQDPGQGLRLIYYSQIVNDFQKGDIAEGYSVSREKKESFPLTVTSAQKNPTAFYLCASSTGPGNTIYFGEGSWLTVV.